The next 9 T cell receptor beta chains were all read from a single sample in a study of cytomegalovirus exposure and HLA in healthy donors. Sequenced by immunoSEQ multiplex PCR; TCRdb stores in-frame clones only, minus some. The table records 200,000 to 250,000 clones, around nine tenths of them present only once. The sample comprised PBMCs. These receptor sequences come from a woman younger than 35 in good health and CMV-seronegative.

The chain recombines TRBV28 with TRBJ2-6, with 11 bases matching TRBD1. This CDR3 comprises 15 residues. After removal of 8 bases from V and 2 bases from J, the junction contained 2 bases not matched to a gene. Looked up from germline, CDR1 is MDHEN and CDR2 is SYDVKM. This chain's CDR3 is CASGTGGTGANVLTF. CDR3 coding DNA: TGTGCCAGCGGGACAGGGGGAACTGGGGCCAACGTCCTGACTTTC.

The J gene is TRBJ1-3, the V gene TRBV27; TRBD1 matches at 12 bases. The CDR3 has 15 amino acids. After removal of 6 bases from V and 4 bases from J, the junction contained 4 bases not matched to a gene. Germline CDR1 is MNHEY and CDR2 is SMNVEV (reference sequence). CDR3 coding DNA: TGTGCCAGCAGGCCCGGGACAGGGGGCGGAAACACCATATATTTT. As protein: CASRPGTGGGNTIYF.

The chain combines TRBV10-1 with TRBJ1-2; the D gene is possibly TRBD1 (5 bases). V dropped 5 bases and J dropped 2 bases, with 9 bases sitting between them. The CDR3 has 13 amino acids. Germline V CDR1 and CDR2: WNHNN, SYGVQD (reference sequence). The CDR3 loop reads CASSTGLNYGYTF. CDR3 sequence (DNA): TGCGCCAGCAGTACAGGTCTCAACTATGGCTACACCTTC.

V is TRBV13 and J is TRBJ2-1; TRBD2 matches 9 bases. The CDR3 has 18 residues. V trimming: 3 bases; J trimming: 0 bases; junction bases outside the gene matches: 9. Looked up from germline, CDR1 is PRHDT and CDR2 is FYEKMQ (reference sequence). The CDR3, as DNA: TGTGCCAGCAGCTTCAGGGCTAGCGGGGATACCTCCTACAATGAGCAGTTCTTC. This translates into CASSFRASGDTSYNEQFF.

The genes are TRBV27 and TRBJ2-1, with TRBD1 matching 10 bases. This CDR3 is 16 amino acids long. Trimming cost V 3 bases and J 6 bases; bases outside gene matches: 8. Germline lookup yields CDR1 MNHEY and CDR2 SMNVEV (reference sequence). The CDR3 DNA reads TGTGCCAGCAGTTTCGGGCTGGGGACAGGGGCCAATGAGCAGTTCTTC. This gives the protein CASSFGLGTGANEQFF.

The chain recombines TRBV28 with TRBJ1-2; a weak D match, TRBD1 (5 bases). Deletions cut 7 bases from V and 12 bases from J, with 30 bases between. From germline, CDR1 is MDHEN and CDR2 SYDVKM. The CDR3 totals 16 residues. The CDR3 here is CASNPTPGRAALGDTF. Here the CDR3 DNA reads TGTGCCAGCAACCCAACTCCAGGACGGGCTGCCCTAGGGGACACCTTC.

In this sample, this clone turned up once. This chain uses TRBV6-6 with TRBJ2-7; TRBD2 aligns across 14 bases. The CDR3 has 15 residues. Trimming cost V 5 bases and J 4 bases; bases outside gene matches: 4. Germline CDR1 reads MNHNY; CDR2 reads SVGAGI (reference sequence). This CDR3 reads CASSVRTSGRYEQYF. In DNA form, the CDR3 reads TGTGCCAGCAGTGTTCGGACTAGCGGGAGGTACGAGCAGTACTTC.

V usage is TRBV6-6 and J usage is TRBJ2-7; D is ambiguous. The germline V gene encodes CDR1 MNHNY and CDR2 SVGAGI (reference sequence). This CDR3 spans 15 amino acids. The ends were cut back, 5 bases at V and 5 bases at J, with 19 bases in the middle. The CDR3 DNA is TGTGCCAGCAGTAAATATGCCTCACCTACCAACGAGCAGTACTTC. Translation gives CASSKYASPTNEQYF.

This chain connects TRBV6-5 to TRBJ1-1, with 7 bases that match TRBD1. The junction had 9 bases not matched to a gene; V was cut back by 4 bases and J by 4 bases. Germline CDR1 reads MNHEY; CDR2 reads SVGAGI. The CDR3 covers 15 residues. In nucleotides, the CDR3 is TGTGCCAGCAGTTTCCTAAGACAGGGTACCACTGAAGCTTTCTTT. Encoded protein: CASSFLRQGTTEAFF.